This TCR beta chain appears in the sequencing data of a study of CD8+ T cells in alopecia areata. This CDR3 contains 15 residues. Per germline, CDR1 FNHDT and CDR2 SITEND (reference sequence). The V and J ends lost 1 base and 4 bases, in that order; junction bases with no gene match: 6. Pooled cells of cutaneous lymph node origin were sorted on CD4, CD8alpha, NKG2D, NKG2ACE and other markers. The sequencing template was cDNA reverse transcribed from extracted RNA. Clones were read by immunoSEQ multiplex PCR, and TCRdb kept only the in-frame ones, dropping some. This sample comprises more than 250,000 clones, none seen once only. This clone was found a few times. Germline and genes: mouse. The read gets to within 4 residues of the CDR3 end, and the germline J gene fills in the rest.

The V gene is TRBV19, the J gene TRBJ1-2; 8 nucleotides line up with TRBD1. Sequencing input: CD4+ T cells sorted from a lymph node. This TCR was sampled from a C3H/HeJ mouse with alopecia areata. For this strain, the MHC haplotype corresponds to H2-k. The CDR3 loop is CASSIQDRVGSDYTF. The CDR3 DNA, read in part, is TGTGCCAGCAGTATACAGGACAGGGTGGGCTCC.